This T cell receptor beta chain is drawn from a study of T cell responses to AZD1222 COVID-19 vaccine. V was pared by 0 bases and J by 4 bases, with 7 bases between. CDR3 length equals 14 residues. Germline V lookup: CDR1 MNHEY, CDR2 SVGAGI. Method: immunoSEQ multiplex PCR; TCRdb's copy keeps in-frame clones and lacks some. This table holds about 140,000 clones, roughly nine tenths found once. This chain links TRBV6-5 with TRBJ1-5; no clear D. The source was peripheral blood, collected 28 days after the second dose of the MenACWY control vaccine. This receptor was obtained from an adult who received the MenACWY meningococcal vaccine as a control. The CDR3: CASSYSNGNQPQHF. In nucleotides, the CDR3 is TGTGCCAGCAGTTACTCGAATGGAAATCAGCCCCAGCATTTT.